Below are 17 T cell receptor beta chains sequenced from a single sample in a study of identical twins. TCRdb reprocessed the 5' RACE reads with MiXCR, giving one entry per CDR3 protein. The repertoire has 420,000 or so distinct CDR3 sequences, under 20% of them found once; the top ten carry approximately 12%. The sample comprised naive T cells sorted from blood. The receptor set was obtained from a man in his forties or fifties in good health.

This clonotype showed up many times. The chain links TRBV6-5 to TRBJ1-3; no clear D gene. This CDR3 spans 14 amino acids. Trimming shortened V by 3 bases and J by 3 bases, and 9 bases separated the two germline ends. The V gene's germline CDR1 is MNHEY and CDR2 SVGAGI. The DNA of the CDR3 is TGTGCCAGCAGTTATAGTACGGGTGGAAACACCATATATTTT. It encodes CASSYSTGGNTIYF.

V and J are TRBV6-2 or TRBV6-3 and TRBJ1-6; D perhaps matches TRBD1 (5 bases). Germline V CDR1 and CDR2: MNHEY, SVGEGT. Deletions cut 6 bases from V and 6 bases from J, with 15 bases between. CDR3 size: 15 residues. The CDR3: CASSPGDWSNSPLHF. CDR3 DNA sequence: TGTGCCAGCAGCCCGGGGGACTGGAGTAATTCACCCCTCCACTTT.

The rearrangement joins TRBV5-6 to TRBJ2-3; TRBD2 is a possible D gene (5 bases). Trimming cost V 4 bases and J 5 bases, with 11 bases left between them. CDR1 SGHDT and CDR2 YYEEEE come from the germline V gene. The CDR3 has 13 amino acids. CDR3 nucleotides: TGTGCCAGCAGCCCCGAGGGAATAGATACGCAGTATTTT. It codes for CASSPEGIDTQYF.

This clonotype was found many times. The chain has TRBV5-1 and TRBJ2-3, with 13 bases fitting TRBD2. Trimming cost V 6 bases and J 0 bases; bases outside gene matches: 10. This CDR3 comprises 18 residues. In germline, CDR1 is SGHRS, CDR2 YFSETQ. CDR3 sequence: CASKLLAGGSASTDTQYF. The CDR3 DNA follows: TGCGCCAGCAAATTACTAGCGGGAGGGTCCGCTAGCACAGATACGCAGTATTTT.

The chain employs TRBV11-3 and TRBJ2-2, with a tentative D call TRBD1 (6 bases). The length of the CDR3 is 17 residues. From germline, CDR1 is SGHNT and CDR2 YENEEA. The V gene lost 4 bases and the J gene lost 0 bases, with 15 bases spanning the gap. CDR3 coding DNA: TGTGCCAGCAGCTCCGGGACAAATAATGCGAACACCGGGGAGCTGTTTTTT. Translated: CASSSGTNNANTGELFF.

The rearrangement uses TRBV20-1 and TRBJ2-7; 7 nucleotides line up with TRBD2. The V gene end was trimmed by 1 base and the J gene end by 4 bases; junction bases not matched to a gene: 10. The CDR3 has 15 amino acids. The germline V gene has CDR1 DFQATT and CDR2 SNEGSKA (reference sequence). The CDR3 region is CSARVGGTTNYEQYF. The DNA of the CDR3 is TGCAGTGCTAGAGTGGGCGGGACTACAAATTACGAGCAGTACTTC.

This clonotype was recorded at least ten times. The chain carries TRBV27 and TRBJ1-4; no definite D call. CDR1 is MNHEY, CDR2 SMNVEV, per germline (reference sequence). The CDR3 totals 14 residues. Deletions cut 3 bases from V and 5 bases from J, with 10 bases between. The CDR3 sequence: CASSFKGTNEKLFF. CDR3 in DNA: TGTGCCAGCAGTTTTAAGGGAACCAATGAAAAACTGTTTTTT.

This clonotype was observed a few times. The chain uses TRBV9 and TRBJ2-1; D call uncertain. Germline V CDR1 and CDR2: SGDLS, YYNGEE. This CDR3 comprises 16 residues. V was trimmed by 6 bases and J by 0 bases, leaving 16 bases between them. The CDR3 bases are TGTGCCAGCAACGCGGCGGCGATGAGCTCCTACAATGAGCAGTTCTTC. Translation gives CASNAAAMSSYNEQFF.

This clonotype has a count of ten or more. The gene calls are TRBV5-5 and TRBJ2-1, with a tentative D call TRBD1 (7 bases). CDR3 size: 15 residues. V lost 3 bases and J lost 5, with 15 bases in between. In germline, CDR1 is SGHKS, CDR2 YYEKEE (reference sequence). The CDR3 region is CASSWRGLSHNEQFF. CDR3 bases: TGTGCCAGCAGCTGGAGGGGGCTGTCGCACAATGAGCAGTTCTTC.

Many counts were recorded for this clonotype. The rearrangement uses TRBV9 and TRBJ2-1, with D perhaps matching TRBD2 (8 bases). CDR1 is SGDLS and CDR2 is YYNGEE in the germline V gene. Trimming removed 4 bases at V and 8 bases at J, with 28 bases between. The CDR3 runs 18 residues. CDR3 in DNA: TGTGCCAGCAGCAGGCGGGACAGACTGACTAGCGTGGGGCATGAGCAGTTCTTC. Residues: CASSRRDRLTSVGHEQFF.

This clonotype occurred many times. V usage is TRBV12-3 or TRBV12-4 and J usage is TRBJ2-3, with D perhaps TRBD2 (6 bases). The germline V and J ends were trimmed by 2 bases and 14 bases, with 14 bases remaining between them. This CDR3 spans 12 amino acids. The DNA for the CDR3 is TGTGCCAGCAGTTTATCGGGCGGGACGTCGTATTTT. It yields the protein CASSLSGGTSYF.

J is TRBJ1-1 and V is TRBV7-9; D gene ambiguous. Germline CDR1 reads SEHNR; CDR2 reads FQNEAQ (reference sequence). CDR3 length equals 15 residues. V was shortened by 3 bases and J by 4 bases, with 15 bases between the two germline ends. CDR3 DNA sequence: TGTGCCAGCAGCTTGTATCAAGACTCGAGCACTGAAGCTTTCTTT. This gives the protein CASSLYQDSSTEAFF.

This clonotype has just a few counts. This sequence joins TRBV29-1 and TRBJ1-2; 8 bases are shared with TRBD1. Germline V lookup: CDR1 SQVTM, CDR2 ANQGSEA. The CDR3 spans 13 residues. After removal of 2 bases from V and 7 bases from J, the junction contained 6 bases not matched to a gene. The CDR3, as DNA: TGCAGCGTTGAAACGGACAGGGTGGGTGGCTACACCTTC. Amino acid sequence: CSVETDRVGGYTF.

This clonotype showed up many times. This sequence joins TRBV5-1 and TRBJ2-2, with D perhaps assigned TRBD1 or TRBD2 (5 bases each). CDR3 length: 15 amino acids. Germline V gives CDR1 SGHRS, CDR2 YFSETQ. V lost 4 bases, J lost 2 bases, and 12 bases lay in between. The CDR3 sequence is CASSRGRINTGELFF. CDR3 DNA: TGCGCCAGCAGCAGGGGACGGATCAACACCGGGGAGCTGTTTTTT. The full variable domain, in which reference TRBV5-1 and TRBJ2-2 provide the parts outside the CDR3, is KAGVTQTPRYLIKTRGQQVTLSCSPISGHRSVSWYQQTPGQGLQFLFEYFSETQRNKGNFPGRFSGRQFSNSRSEMNVSTLELGDSALYLCASSRGRINTGELFFGEGSRLTVL.

The chain has TRBV5-1 and TRBJ2-1, with no clear D. This CDR3 spans 16 amino acids. CDR1 and CDR2 (germline): SGHRS, YFSETQ. The V end was cut by 4 bases, the J end by 4 bases, with 18 bases between. The CDR3 DNA sequence: TGCGCCAGCAGCCAAAAGAACCAGGTCATGTACAATGAGCAGTTCTTC. Translation gives CASSQKNQVMYNEQFF.

V gene TRBV5-1 combines with J gene TRBJ2-2; 11 bases are shared with TRBD2. Germline V gives CDR1 SGHRS, CDR2 YFSETQ. V lost 4 bases, J lost 3 bases, and 8 bases stayed unmatched. This CDR3 comprises 17 residues. CDR3: CASSLLSGGADTGELFF. CDR3 bases: TGCGCCAGCAGCCTCCTTAGCGGGGGGGCCGACACCGGGGAGCTGTTTTTT.

This clonotype has at least ten counts. The chain employs TRBV20-1 and TRBJ2-3; TRBD2 matches at 14 bases. CDR3 length equals 17 residues. CDR1 and CDR2 (germline): DFQATT, SNEGSKA (reference sequence). After removal of 4 bases from V and 0 bases from J, the junction contained 6 bases not matched to a gene. The CDR3 is CSATGTSGSPSTDTQYF. Here the CDR3 DNA reads TGCAGTGCTACCGGGACTAGCGGGAGCCCTAGCACAGATACGCAGTATTTT.